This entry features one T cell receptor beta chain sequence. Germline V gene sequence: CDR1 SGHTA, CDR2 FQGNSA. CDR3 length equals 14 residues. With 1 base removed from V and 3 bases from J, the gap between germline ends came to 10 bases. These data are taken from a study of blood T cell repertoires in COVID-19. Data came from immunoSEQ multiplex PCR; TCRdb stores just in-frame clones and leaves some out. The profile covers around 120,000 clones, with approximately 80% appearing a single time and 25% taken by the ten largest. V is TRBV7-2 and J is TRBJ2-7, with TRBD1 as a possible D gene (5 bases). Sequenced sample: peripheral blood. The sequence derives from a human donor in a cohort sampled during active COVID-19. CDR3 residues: CASSLEGTGYEQYF. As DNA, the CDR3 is TGTGCCAGCAGCTTAGAGGGTACAGGCTACGAGCAGTACTTC.